This passage covers 20 T cell receptor beta chains from one sample sequenced in a study of response to subunit inactivated influenza vaccine. In TCRdb, the RT-PCR reads were re-called with MiXCR into one record per CDR3 protein. The repertoire holds about 520,000 distinct CDR3 sequences, approximately 24% seen once, with around 2% in the top ten. The sequencing here drew on CD4+ T cells sorted from PBMCs, taken approximately 5 days after vaccination. The receptors come from a man aged 45-65 years who received an inactivated influenza vaccine.

This clonotype was seen a handful of times. The rearrangement links TRBV6-4 to TRBJ2-3; 9 bases are a match to TRBD2. V shed 3 bases, J shed 5 bases, and the junction held 3 bases outside the gene matches. CDR1 is MRHNA and CDR2 is SNTAGT in the germline V gene. CDR3 length: 14 amino acids. The CDR3 coding sequence is TGTGCCAGCAGTGAAGGCGGGAGGGGAGATACGCAGTATTTT. Its translation: CASSEGGRGDTQYF.

This clonotype was seen only a few times. V gene TRBV20-1 combines with J gene TRBJ2-2; D call uncertain. The V gene's germline CDR1 is DFQATT and CDR2 SNEGSKA (reference sequence). CDR3 size: 13 residues. With 0 bases removed from V and 6 bases from J, the gap between germline ends came to 8 bases. The chain's CDR3 is CSAREWKSGELFF. The CDR3 nucleotides are TGCAGTGCTAGAGAGTGGAAGTCCGGGGAGCTGTTTTTT.

The rearrangement joins TRBV6-1 to TRBJ2-5; the D is unclear. The ends were cut back, 4 bases at V and 3 bases at J, with 9 bases in the middle. The V gene's germline CDR1 is MNHNS and CDR2 SASEGT. This CDR3 has 13 residues. In nucleotides, the CDR3 is TGTGCCAGCAGTGCCCTGAGGAAAGAGACCCAGTACTTC. Translating it yields CASSALRKETQYF.

The chain uses TRBV11-2 and TRBJ2-1; D is uncertain. Trimming left V 3 bases short and J 9 bases short, with 12 bases between. The CDR3 covers 13 residues. From germline, CDR1 is SGHAT and CDR2 FQNNGV. The CDR3 DNA sequence: TGTGCCAGCAGCTTCCCCTTAAGAATTGAGCAGTTCTTC. Encoded protein: CASSFPLRIEQFF.

The chain has TRBV7-8 and TRBJ2-7, with 10 bases that match TRBD1. With V trimmed by 4 bases and J by 1 base, 7 bases remained unmatched. Germline V gives CDR1 SGHVS, CDR2 FQNEAQ. The CDR3 loop spans 16 amino acids. DNA for the CDR3: TGTGCCAGCAGCTCGGTCCGGGACAGGGGTTCCTACGAGCAGTACTTC. Protein sequence: CASSSVRDRGSYEQYF. The full variable domain, in which reference TRBV7-8 and TRBJ2-7 provide the parts outside the CDR3, is GAGVSQSPRYKVAKRGQDVALRCDPISGHVSLFWYQQALGQGPEFLTYFQNEAQLDKSGLPSDRFFAERPEGSVSTLKIQRTQQEDSAVYLCASSSVRDRGSYEQYFGPGTRLTVT.

This clonotype was seen a handful of times. J is TRBJ2-7 and V is TRBV7-8, with D perhaps given as TRBD1 or TRBD2 (5 bases each). Trimming left V 5 bases short and J 3 bases short, with 14 bases between. CDR3 length: 14 residues. Germline CDR1 and CDR2: SGHVS and FQNEAQ. The CDR3 coding sequence is TGTGCCAGCAGCACGGGACCGGCTAACTACGAGCAGTACTTC. This sequence encodes CASSTGPANYEQYF.

The rearrangement uses TRBV29-1 and TRBJ1-1; TRBD1 matches 8 bases. The V gene's germline CDR1 is SQVTM and CDR2 ANQGSEA. J was trimmed by 5 bases and V by 3 bases; bases with no gene match: 14. The CDR3 extends over 16 amino acids. CDR3 sequence: CSVDRKSTGVSTEAFF. The CDR3 nucleotides are TGCAGCGTTGACAGAAAATCGACAGGGGTCAGTACTGAAGCTTTCTTT. Drawing the rest from reference TRBV29-1 and TRBJ1-1, the complete variable domain is SAVISQKPSRDICQRGTSLTIQCQVDSQVTMMFWYRQQPGQSLTLIATANQGSEATYESGFVIDKFPISRPNLTFSTLTVSNMSPEDSSIYLCSVDRKSTGVSTEAFFGQGTRLTVV.

This clonotype has a handful of counts. This chain connects TRBV20-1 to TRBJ2-1; D gene uncertain. V lost 4 bases and J 1 base, leaving 14 bases between the germline ends. The germline V gene has CDR1 DFQATT and CDR2 SNEGSKA (reference sequence). This CDR3 has 15 amino acids. The CDR3 reads CSAIGLESSYNEQFF. CDR3 DNA: TGCAGTGCTATTGGGCTAGAGAGTTCCTACAATGAGCAGTTCTTC.

CDR3 in DNA: TGCGCCAGCAGCCATGGACAGTTAAGTGGGGTCACTAATGAAAAACTGTTTTTT. Translated, it gives CASSHGQLSGVTNEKLFF. V gene TRBV5-1 combines with J gene TRBJ1-4, with D tentatively TRBD1 (6 bases). With 4 bases removed from V and 2 bases from J, the gap between germline ends came to 21 bases. The CDR3 runs 18 residues. Germline values: CDR1 SGHRS, CDR2 YFSETQ.

The table lists this clonotype with many counts. CDR3 protein: CASSTQGSPNTEAFF. DNA of the CDR3: TGTGCCAGCAGCACCCAGGGCAGCCCCAACACTGAAGCTTTCTTT. This rearrangement joins TRBV7-2 to TRBJ1-1; a weak D match, TRBD1 (5 bases). The CDR3 has 15 residues. Germline V gene lookup returns CDR1 SGHTA and CDR2 FQGNSA. V gave up 5 bases and J gave up 2 bases, with 15 bases separating them. Complete variable domain (other parts from reference TRBV7-2 and TRBJ1-1): GAGVSQSPSNKVTEKGKDVELRCDPISGHTALYWYRQSLGQGLEFLIYFQGNSAPDKSGLPSDRFSAERTGGSVSTLTIQRTQQEDSAVYLCASSTQGSPNTEAFFGQGTRLTVV.

V and J are TRBV7-2 and TRBJ1-2; 7 bases are shared with TRBD1. From germline, CDR1 is SGHTA and CDR2 FQGNSA. CDR3 size: 15 residues. V lost 3 bases to trimming and J lost 8 bases; unmatched junction nucleotides: 12. The CDR3 sequence: CASSFADRAQGGYTF. DNA for the CDR3: TGTGCCAGCAGCTTTGCCGACAGGGCCCAGGGGGGCTACACCTTC.

This clonotype was detected a few times. The V call is TRBV6-5, the J call TRBJ1-1; D might be TRBD1 (5 bases). The germline V gene encodes CDR1 MNHEY and CDR2 SVGAGI. The CDR3 is 15 amino acids. V lost 0 bases and J 1 base, leaving 9 bases between the germline ends. The CDR3 DNA reads as TGTGCCAGCAGTTACTCGGGACGGAGGAACACTGAAGCTTTCTTT. Translation gives CASSYSGRRNTEAFF.

This chain links TRBV20-1 with TRBJ2-2; TRBD2 aligns across 13 bases. This CDR3 is 14 amino acids long. The V segment lost 4 bases and the J segment 5 bases; nucleotides outside the gene matches: 1. Germline V lookup: CDR1 DFQATT, CDR2 SNEGSKA (reference sequence). The CDR3 loop is CSATGLAGTGELFF. The CDR3 coding sequence is TGCAGTGCTACGGGACTAGCGGGAACCGGGGAGCTGTTTTTT.

In this sample, this clonotype turned up a few times. The chain has TRBV7-8 and TRBJ1-2; 9 bases match TRBD1. J lost 7 bases, V lost 5 bases, and 5 bases had no gene match. Germline loops: CDR1 SGHVS, CDR2 FQNEAQ. This CDR3 has 13 amino acids. For the CDR3, the DNA is TGTGCCAGCAGCCAACAGGGGGCGCTTGGCTACACCTTC. Protein sequence: CASSQQGALGYTF. The whole variable domain, remainder taken from reference TRBV7-8 and TRBJ1-2, is GAGVSQSPRYKVAKRGQDVALRCDPISGHVSLFWYQQALGQGPEFLTYFQNEAQLDKSGLPSDRFFAERPEGSVSTLKIQRTQQEDSAVYLCASSQQGALGYTFGSGTRLTVV.

V is TRBV3-1 and J is TRBJ2-7; 9 positions match TRBD2. The junction had 10 bases not matched to a gene; V was cut back by 6 bases and J by 4 bases. Germline CDR1 is LGHDT and CDR2 is YNNKEL (reference sequence). This CDR3 region has 15 residues. CDR3 region: CASSPGREGRYEQYF. CDR3 nucleotides: TGTGCCAGCAGTCCTGGGCGGGAGGGCCGGTACGAGCAGTACTTC.

The DNA for the CDR3 is TGTGCCACGAAGAGAACAGGGACCGGGGAGCTGTTTTTT. It yields the protein CATKRTGTGELFF. This chain uses TRBV6-1 with TRBJ2-2; possibly TRBD1 for D (6 bases). Germline V gene sequence: CDR1 MNHNS, CDR2 SASEGT. With 10 bases removed from V and 5 bases from J, the gap between germline ends came to 14 bases. The length of the CDR3 is 13 residues.

This clonotype was picked up a small number of times. The chain links TRBV7-2 to TRBJ1-2; 7 bases fit TRBD1. The germline CDR1 and CDR2 sequences are SGHTA and FQGNSA. The CDR3 is 14 amino acids. V trimming: 5 bases; J trimming: 8 bases; junction bases outside the gene matches: 11. CDR3 nucleotides: TGTGCCAGCAGCCGTTCAGGGGGAAGGGGGGGCTACACCTTC. It is translated as CASSRSGGRGGYTF.

V is TRBV9 and J is TRBJ2-3; a weak D match, TRBD2 (5 bases). The CDR3 is 13 residues long. V was pared by 2 bases and J by 3 bases, with 7 bases between. Germline assignment: CDR1 SGDLS and CDR2 YYNGEE. The CDR3 nucleotides are TGTGCCAGCAGCGTGGGAGAGACAGATACGCAGTATTTT. It is translated as CASSVGETDTQYF.

This clonotype has a handful of counts. The chain recombines TRBV4-3 with TRBJ2-3; 7 nucleotides match TRBD1. The CDR3 is made up of 17 amino acids. Looked up from germline, CDR1 is LGHNA and CDR2 is YSLEER. V lost 1 base to trimming and J lost 1 base; unmatched junction nucleotides: 8. The CDR3 coding sequence is TGCGCCAGCAGCCAAGTGTCAGGGGGTTTAGGCACAGATACGCAGTATTTT. Amino acid sequence: CASSQVSGGLGTDTQYF.

The V and J genes are TRBV2 and TRBJ2-1; 10 bases fit TRBD2. The CDR3 is 15 amino acids. V was pared by 9 bases and J by 0 bases, with 5 bases of the junction left unmatched. Looked up from germline, CDR1 is SNHLY and CDR2 is FYNNEI. The chain's CDR3 is CASGLADPSYNEQFF. The CDR3 nucleotides are TGTGCCAGTGGACTAGCGGACCCCTCCTACAATGAGCAGTTCTTC.